Below, 15 T cell receptor beta chains from the same sample are listed, as sequenced in a study of T-cell memory formation after mild COVID-19 (dated by TCRdb to the early 2020s). Library preparation was by 5' RACE. The sample was run on an Illumina NovaSeq 6000. The raw public data were reprocessed by TCRdb itself: fastp quality trimming at Q25, MiXCR clonotype calling, in-frame beta chains only. CDR3 protein sequences are deduplicated, and each keeps its most common genes and DNA. The sample table shows under 600,000 distinct CDR3 sequences, and about 22% are seen once. Together, the top ten hold 8.4% of the sample. The source material was PBMCs or a T cell subset sorted from them (not recorded which). These receptors originate from an adult woman who had mild COVID-19 (a few samples of this study predate the infection). The sample titles of this study are shuffled in the database, so cell type and time point are left out; the donor was told from shared clones.

This chain joins TRBV4-1 and TRBJ2-7; a weak D match, TRBD2 (5 bases). The germline gives CDR1 MGHRA, CDR2 YSYEKL. Trimming cost V 3 bases and J 4 bases, with 13 bases left between them. The CDR3 is 14 amino acids. CDR3 coding DNA: TGCGCCAGCAGCCATCGACTACAGCCATACGAGCAGTACTTC. The encoded protein is CASSHRLQPYEQYF.

The V call is TRBV5-1, the J call TRBJ2-5; 9 bases are shared with TRBD1. Germline lookup yields CDR1 SGHRS and CDR2 YFSETQ. This CDR3 region has 16 residues. Trimming removed 2 bases from V and 5 bases from J; junction bases left unmatched: 10. CDR3 in DNA: TGCGCCAGCAGCTTCAAGGGGACAGGGCGTGTGGAGACCCAGTACTTC. Translating gives CASSFKGTGRVETQYF. The full variable domain, completed using reference TRBV5-1 and TRBJ2-5, is KAGVTQTPRYLIKTRGQQVTLSCSPISGHRSVSWYQQTPGQGLQFLFEYFSETQRNKGNFPGRFSGRQFSNSRSEMNVSTLELGDSALYLCASSFKGTGRVETQYFGPGTRLLVL.

This clonotype has only a few counts. This chain connects TRBV20-1 to TRBJ2-7, with TRBD1 as a possible D gene (6 bases). The CDR3 sequence is 15 residues long. V shed 5 bases and J shed 1 base, with 18 bases lying between them. Germline CDR1 and CDR2: DFQATT and SNEGSKA (reference sequence). CDR3: CSAPGTLVPSYEQYF. The CDR3 coding sequence is TGCAGTGCTCCCGGGACACTAGTTCCATCCTACGAGCAGTACTTC.

The chain joins TRBV3-1 to TRBJ1-2, with 7 nucleotides matching TRBD1. The germline CDR1 and CDR2 sequences are LGHDT and YNNKEL (reference sequence). This CDR3 spans 14 amino acids. After removal of 1 base from V and 4 bases from J, the junction contained 3 bases not matched to a gene. CDR3 region: CASSQARGAYGYTF. The CDR3 DNA is TGTGCCAGCAGCCAAGCCAGGGGGGCCTATGGCTACACCTTC.

This clonotype was found a few times. The chain couples TRBV6-5 to TRBJ1-1, with 7 bases lining up with TRBD1. The germline gives CDR1 MNHEY, CDR2 SVGAGI. This CDR3 is 13 amino acids long. With V trimmed by 7 bases and J by 4 bases, 6 bases remained unmatched. CDR3 DNA sequence: TGTGCCAGCATCAAACAGGGGTTCACTGAAGCTTTCTTT. Its protein product is CASIKQGFTEAFF.

This chain joins TRBV19 and TRBJ1-5; 7 nucleotides agree with TRBD1. This CDR3 is built from 15 residues. With 5 bases clipped from V and 6 bases from J, the junction kept 10 bases outside the gene matches. Germline loops: CDR1 LNHDA, CDR2 SQIVND (reference sequence). The CDR3 coding sequence is TGTGCCAGTAGTCTCCAATACAGGGGTATTCAGCCCCAGCATTTT. Translation gives CASSLQYRGIQPQHF.

This clonotype was counted a few times. The chain is built from TRBV29-1 and TRBJ2-1; 10 bases fit TRBD2. The V and J ends lost 1 base and 7 bases, in that order; junction bases with no gene match: 4. The CDR3 length is 14 residues. Germline loops: CDR1 SQVTM, CDR2 ANQGSEA. CDR3 region: CSVEGSGRVNEQFF. The CDR3 region has the DNA TGCAGCGTTGAAGGCAGCGGGAGGGTTAATGAGCAGTTCTTC.

The chain links TRBV7-3 to TRBJ2-6; D is unclear. Looked up from germline, CDR1 is SGHTA and CDR2 is FQGTGA. The CDR3 extends over 14 amino acids. V was cut by 0 bases and J by 8 bases, with 8 bases left in between. CDR3: CASSLTGQPNVLTF. For the CDR3, the DNA is TGTGCCAGCAGCTTAACGGGCCAGCCCAACGTCCTGACTTTC.

The CDR3 loop reads CASSPSRGYEQYF. CDR3 DNA sequence: TGCGCCAGCAGCCCCTCTCGCGGGTACGAGCAGTACTTC. The chain employs TRBV4-3 and TRBJ2-7; the D gene is possibly TRBD2 (5 bases). The germline V gene encodes CDR1 LGHNA and CDR2 YSLEER. The V end lost 4 bases, the J end lost 4 bases, and 11 bases lay between the germline ends. The CDR3 length is 13 residues.

The chain has TRBV20-1 and TRBJ2-3, with D maybe TRBD2 (7 bases). The CDR3 length is 15 residues. V shed 7 bases and J shed 4 bases, with 21 bases lying between them. Germline lookup yields CDR1 DFQATT and CDR2 SNEGSKA (reference sequence). CDR3 sequence reads: CSVSGGGQVPDTQYF. Written as DNA, the CDR3 is TGCAGTGTTTCTGGGGGGGGCCAGGTCCCAGATACGCAGTATTTT.

The rearrangement uses TRBV7-2 and TRBJ2-2; D not resolved. V was cut by 4 bases and J by 3 bases, with 15 bases left in between. Germline CDR1 SGHTA, CDR2 FQGNSA. The CDR3 contains 16 residues. Written as DNA, the CDR3 is TGTGCCAGCAGCTCCGCTGACAATTTTTACACCGGGGAGCTGTTTTTT. It yields the protein CASSSADNFYTGELFF.

The J gene is TRBJ2-4, the V gene TRBV5-6; unclear D gene. The V end was cut by 5 bases, the J end by 1 base, with 10 bases between. CDR1 is SGHDT, CDR2 YYEEEE, per germline. CDR3 length: 14 residues. The CDR3 bases are TGTGCCAGCAGTCCACCCGGGGCCAAAAACATTCAGTACTTC. Translation: CASSPPGAKNIQYF.

This clonotype was seen only a few times. V gene TRBV12-3 or TRBV12-4 combines with J gene TRBJ2-1; a possible D gene is TRBD1 (8 bases). V lost 6 bases and J lost 9, with 21 bases in between. The CDR3 is 15 residues long. The CDR3 loop is CASSIPGQGGAEQFF. In DNA, the CDR3 is TGTGCCAGCAGCATCCCCGGACAGGGAGGGGCTGAGCAGTTCTTC.

This clonotype has a handful of counts. The V gene is TRBV7-9, the J gene TRBJ2-2; 11 bases are a match to TRBD1. Germline assignment: CDR1 SEHNR and CDR2 FQNEAQ (reference sequence). V shed 4 bases, J shed 2 bases, and the junction held 3 bases outside the gene matches. CDR3 length: 16 amino acids. For the CDR3, the DNA is TGTGCCAGCAGCTCATGGACAGGGGGCAACACCGGGGAGCTGTTTTTT. It specifies CASSSWTGGNTGELFF.

The rearrangement links TRBV7-9 to TRBJ2-1; 8 nucleotides line up with TRBD1. The CDR3 is 19 residues long. CDR1 is SEHNR and CDR2 is FQNEAQ in the germline V gene (reference sequence). V trimming: 3 bases; J trimming: 2 bases; junction bases outside the gene matches: 15. The CDR3 nucleotides read TGTGCCAGCAGCTTCGGACAGGGTGGGGGCATTAGGGCCTACAATGAGCAGTTCTTC. Amino acid sequence: CASSFGQGGGIRAYNEQFF.